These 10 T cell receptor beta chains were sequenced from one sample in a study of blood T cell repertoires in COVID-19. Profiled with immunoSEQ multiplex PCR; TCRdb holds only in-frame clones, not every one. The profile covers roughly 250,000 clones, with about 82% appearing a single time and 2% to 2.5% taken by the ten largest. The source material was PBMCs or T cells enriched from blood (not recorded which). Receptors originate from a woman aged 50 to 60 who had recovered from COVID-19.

In DNA, the CDR3 is TGCGCCAGCAGCTTTGGGCACGAGTACAATGAGCAGTTCTTC. Amino acids: CASSFGHEYNEQFF. The chain employs TRBV5-1 and TRBJ2-1; D is undetermined. From germline, CDR1 is SGHRS and CDR2 YFSETQ. The V gene lost 2 bases and the J gene lost 4 bases, with 10 bases spanning the gap. The CDR3 is 14 amino acids.

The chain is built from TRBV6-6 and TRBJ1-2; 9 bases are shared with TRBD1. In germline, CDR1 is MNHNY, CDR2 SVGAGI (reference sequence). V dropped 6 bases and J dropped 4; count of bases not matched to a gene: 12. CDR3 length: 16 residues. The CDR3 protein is CASSLSTGGHGYGYTF. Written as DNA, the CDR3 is TGTGCCAGCAGCCTATCGACAGGGGGTCATGGCTATGGCTACACCTTC.

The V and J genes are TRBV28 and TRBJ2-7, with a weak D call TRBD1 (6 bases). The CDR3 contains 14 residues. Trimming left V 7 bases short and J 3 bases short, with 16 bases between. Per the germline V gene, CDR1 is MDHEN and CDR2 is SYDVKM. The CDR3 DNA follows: TGTGCCAGCACCATTTCGGACAGTATCTACGAGCAGTACTTC. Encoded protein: CASTISDSIYEQYF.

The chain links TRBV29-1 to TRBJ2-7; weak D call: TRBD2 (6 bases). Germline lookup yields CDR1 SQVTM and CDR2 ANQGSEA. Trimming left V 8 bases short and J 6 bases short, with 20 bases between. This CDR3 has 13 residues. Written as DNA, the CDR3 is TGCAGCTCGATTGATCCTTTGGGGGGCGAGCAGTACTTC. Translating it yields CSSIDPLGGEQYF.

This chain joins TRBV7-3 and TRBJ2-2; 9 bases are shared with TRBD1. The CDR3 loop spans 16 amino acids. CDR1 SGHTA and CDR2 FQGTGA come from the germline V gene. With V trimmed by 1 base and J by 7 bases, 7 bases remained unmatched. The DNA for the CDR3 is TGTGCCAGCAGCTTAAAGGGGACAGGGTATAACGGGGAGCTGTTTTTT. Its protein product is CASSLKGTGYNGELFF.

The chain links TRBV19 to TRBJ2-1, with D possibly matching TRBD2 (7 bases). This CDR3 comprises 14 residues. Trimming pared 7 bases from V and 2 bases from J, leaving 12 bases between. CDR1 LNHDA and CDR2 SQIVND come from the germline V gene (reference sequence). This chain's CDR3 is CASTRGGPYNEQFF. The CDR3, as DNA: TGTGCCAGTACCAGGGGAGGGCCCTACAATGAGCAGTTCTTC.

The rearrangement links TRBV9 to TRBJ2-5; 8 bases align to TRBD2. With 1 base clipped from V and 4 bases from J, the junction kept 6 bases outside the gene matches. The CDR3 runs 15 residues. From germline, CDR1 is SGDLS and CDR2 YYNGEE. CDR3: CASSVSGLAGETQYF. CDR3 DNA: TGTGCCAGCAGCGTATCTGGACTAGCAGGAGAGACCCAGTACTTC.

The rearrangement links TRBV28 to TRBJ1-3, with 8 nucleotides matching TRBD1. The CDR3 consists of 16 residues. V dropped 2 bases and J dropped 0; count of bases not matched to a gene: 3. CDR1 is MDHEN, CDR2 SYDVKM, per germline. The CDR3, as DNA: TGTGCCAGCAGTTTAAAGGACAGGGTCTCTGGAAACACCATATATTTT. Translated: CASSLKDRVSGNTIYF.

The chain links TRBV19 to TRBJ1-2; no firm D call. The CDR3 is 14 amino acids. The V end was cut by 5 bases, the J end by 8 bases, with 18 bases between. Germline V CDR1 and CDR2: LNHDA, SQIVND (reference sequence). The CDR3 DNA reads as TGTGCCAGTAGTGAACAGTTTATATCCACCGGCTACACCTTC. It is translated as CASSEQFISTGYTF.

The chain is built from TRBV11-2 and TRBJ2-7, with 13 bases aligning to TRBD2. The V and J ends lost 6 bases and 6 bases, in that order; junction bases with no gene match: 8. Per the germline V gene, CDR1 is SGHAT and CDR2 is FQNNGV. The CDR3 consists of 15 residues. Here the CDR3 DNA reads TGTGCCAGCAGGATACGGACTAGCGGGAGTCTCGAGCAGTACTTC. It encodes CASRIRTSGSLEQYF.